This T cell receptor beta chain stems from a study of Ad26.COV2.S vaccination and SARS-CoV-2 variants. Findings and caveats of the study: Higher spike-specific TCR breadth was found in vaccine recipients than in placebo recipients.

Trimming cost V 0 bases and J 8 bases, with 9 bases left between them. Germline lookup yields CDR1 GTSNPN and CDR2 SVGIG (reference sequence). This CDR3 has 12 residues. Using immunoSEQ multiplex PCR, the repertoire was profiled, and TCRdb retains in-frame clones only, with some absent. The table records about 680,000 clones, roughly 90% of them present only once. The treatment is: 15 to 20 received Ad26.COV2.S at low or high dose, single or two shots; roughly five received placebo; per-sample allocation not given. Sample collection was performed on day 63 after the first vaccine or placebo injection. To note about this clone: Its antigen is not known.

The source of this sequence is a person aged 18-60 years who received the Ad26.COV2.S COVID-19 vaccine or a placebo. Source: peripheral blood, taken in a trial of Ad26.COV2.S vaccine versus placebo. This chain uses TRBV30 with TRBJ2-3; D is ambiguous. This CDR3 is CAWSVDGSTQYF. CDR3 nucleotides: TGTGCCTGGAGTGTAGACGGTTCTACGCAGTATTTT.